This TCR beta chain was recorded in a study of blood T cell repertoires in COVID-19. Study background: COVID-19 samples collected from the United States, Italy and Spain covered acute and convalescent phases. PBMCs, B-cell-depleted T cells, or T cells were the source of the cDNA or gDNA that made up the material.

In the source study's methods: Reference gene primer amplification gave nucleated cell count estimates. TCRdb's copy holds only in-frame clones and misses some; the assay was immunoSEQ multiplex PCR. That table furnishes V, J and clone size, whereas the DNA furnished D and trimming. This sample yields around 140,000 clones, of which roughly 80% are seen a single time; roughly 10% belongs to the top ten. The sequencing sample was made of peripheral blood. The clonotype comes from a woman in her 50s with active or convalescent COVID-19.

The CDR3 coding sequence is TGTGCCAGCAGTGAAGCGTCCCCGTCCTATGGCTACACCTTC. It codes for CASSEASPSYGYTF. The gene calls are TRBV2 and TRBJ1-2; D gene ambiguous. V shed 0 bases and J shed 4 bases, with 9 bases lying between them. The CDR3 runs 14 residues. Germline values: CDR1 SNHLY, CDR2 FYNNEI.